The rows below give T cell receptor beta chains drawn from one sample of a study of T cell responses to AZD1222 COVID-19 vaccine. TCRdb's table, derived via immunoSEQ multiplex PCR, lists solely in-frame clones and lacks some. Of roughly 130,000 clones listed, approximately 90% are singletons. Here the sequenced sample was peripheral blood, taken on day 0 of AZD1222 vaccination. These receptor sequences come from an adult in good health. Each CDR3 is given with its conserved first and last residue. D genes are given only for firm matches. Clone size is stated in some rows and not others, as once, few, many or a class when expanded.

abundance: few; j_gene: TRBJ1-6; d_gene: TRBD1; v_gene: TRBV6-5; CDR3aa: CASSGQGLGGTPLHF; CDR3nt: TGTGCCAGCAGCGGACAGGGATTAGGTGGGACACCCCTCCACTTT
abundance: NA; j_gene: TRBJ2-1; d_gene: NA; v_gene: TRBV5-1; CDR3aa: CASSPPTATNEQFF; CDR3nt: TGCGCCAGCAGCCCACCGACGGCTACAAATGAGCAGTTCTTC
abundance: few; j_gene: TRBJ2-2; d_gene: TRBD1; v_gene: TRBV9; CDR3aa: CASSARDRRSNTGELFF; CDR3nt: TGTGCCAGCAGCGCTCGGGACAGGCGGTCGAACACCGGGGAGCTGTTTTTT
abundance: NA; j_gene: TRBJ2-7; d_gene: NA; v_gene: TRBV20-1; CDR3aa: CSAYMAYEQYF; CDR3nt: TGCAGTGCTTATATGGCCTACGAGCAGTACTTC
abundance: NA; j_gene: TRBJ1-6; d_gene: NA; v_gene: TRBV30; CDR3aa: CAWSNGRVYF; CDR3nt: TGTGCCTGGTCCAATGGACGGGTTTACTTT
abundance: few; j_gene: TRBJ1-2; d_gene: NA; v_gene: TRBV9; CDR3aa: CASSADGQVLYGYTF; CDR3nt: TGTGCCAGCAGCGCAGATGGACAAGTACTGTATGGCTACACCTTC
abundance: NA; j_gene: TRBJ2-1; d_gene: NA; v_gene: TRBV28; CDR3aa: CASRLTGNEQFF; CDR3nt: TGTGCCAGCAGGCTCACGGGCAATGAGCAGTTCTTC
abundance: NA; j_gene: TRBJ2-2; d_gene: NA; v_gene: TRBV29-1; CDR3aa: CSVAPENTGELFF; CDR3nt: TGCAGCGTTGCTCCTGAGAACACCGGGGAGCTGTTTTTT
abundance: once; j_gene: TRBJ1-6; d_gene: NA; v_gene: TRBV7-3; CDR3aa: CASSLNSPASPLHF; CDR3nt: TGTGCCAGCAGCTTAAATTCCCCGGCTTCACCCCTCCACTTT
abundance: once; j_gene: TRBJ1-4; d_gene: NA; v_gene: TRBV30; CDR3aa: CAWMKGGAGREKLFF; CDR3nt: TGTGCCTGGATGAAGGGAGGGGCAGGGAGGGAAAAACTGTTTTTT
abundance: NA; j_gene: TRBJ1-1; d_gene: NA; v_gene: TRBV7-2; CDR3aa: CASSLASTWANTEAFF; CDR3nt: TGTGCCAGCAGCTTAGCGTCGACATGGGCTAACACTGAAGCTTTCTTT
abundance: NA; j_gene: TRBJ2-5; d_gene: NA; v_gene: TRBV4-1; CDR3aa: CASSQDTGPRETQYF; CDR3nt: TGCGCCAGCAGCCAAGATACGGGTCCGAGAGAGACCCAGTACTTC
abundance: NA; j_gene: TRBJ1-2; d_gene: NA; v_gene: TRBV7-2; CDR3aa: CASSLGADEGIYGYTF; CDR3nt: TGTGCCAGCAGCTTAGGGGCTGATGAGGGGATTTATGGCTACACCTTC
abundance: NA; j_gene: TRBJ1-6; d_gene: NA; v_gene: TRBV28; CDR3aa: CASSLLDTLHF; CDR3nt: TGTGCCAGCAGTTTATTAGACACCCTCCACTTT
abundance: NA; j_gene: TRBJ1-5; d_gene: TRBD1; v_gene: TRBV5-6; CDR3aa: CASSGPGGREQPQHF; CDR3nt: TGTGCCAGCAGCGGGCCAGGGGGGCGCGAACAGCCCCAGCATTTT
abundance: once; j_gene: TRBJ2-7; d_gene: NA; v_gene: TRBV2; CDR3aa: CASTQEDKGYEQYF; CDR3nt: TGTGCCAGTACACAGGAGGATAAGGGCTACGAGCAGTACTTC
abundance: once; j_gene: TRBJ2-3; d_gene: NA; v_gene: TRBV28; CDR3aa: CASSPNRGVLTDTQYF; CDR3nt: TGTGCCAGCAGTCCGAATCGGGGTGTTCTCACAGATACGCAGTATTTT
abundance: NA; j_gene: TRBJ1-1; d_gene: NA; v_gene: TRBV30; CDR3aa: CAWSVQGQYTEAFF; CDR3nt: TGTGCCTGGAGTGTACAAGGGCAGTACACTGAAGCTTTCTTT
abundance: NA; j_gene: TRBJ1-3; d_gene: NA; v_gene: TRBV28; CDR3aa: CASSFPGAGNTIYF; CDR3nt: TGTGCCAGCAGTTTCCCAGGGGCTGGAAACACCATATATTTT
abundance: NA; j_gene: TRBJ1-1; d_gene: TRBD1; v_gene: TRBV4-1; CDR3aa: CASSPGQGEDTEAFF; CDR3nt: TGCGCCAGCAGCCCTGGGCAGGGGGAGGACACTGAAGCTTTCTTT
abundance: NA; j_gene: TRBJ1-5; d_gene: NA; v_gene: TRBV7-2; CDR3aa: CASSFGTLAQPQHF; CDR3nt: TGTGCCAGCAGCTTTGGGACACTGGCTCAGCCCCAGCATTTT
abundance: NA; j_gene: TRBJ1-3; d_gene: NA; v_gene: TRBV9; CDR3aa: CASSEGFSGNTIYF; CDR3nt: TGTGCCAGCAGCGAGGGGTTTTCGGGAAACACCATATATTTT
abundance: NA; j_gene: TRBJ2-4; d_gene: NA; v_gene: TRBV2; CDR3aa: CASSEGWGEGKNIQYF; CDR3nt: TGTGCCAGCAGTGAGGGGTGGGGCGAGGGCAAAAACATTCAGTACTTC
abundance: NA; j_gene: TRBJ2-3; d_gene: TRBD2; v_gene: TRBV4-2; CDR3aa: CASSHRREGGDTQYF; CDR3nt: TGTGCCAGCAGCCACCGGAGAGAGGGAGGGGATACGCAGTATTTT
abundance: NA; j_gene: TRBJ2-3; d_gene: NA; v_gene: TRBV6-6; CDR3aa: CASSPDSSTDTQYF; CDR3nt: TGTGCCAGCAGTCCAGACTCTAGCACAGATACGCAGTATTTT
abundance: NA; j_gene: TRBJ1-5; d_gene: NA; v_gene: TRBV5-6; CDR3aa: CASSLGGAGGNQPQHF; CDR3nt: TGTGCCAGCAGCTTGGGGGGGGCCGGTGGCAATCAGCCCCAGCATTTT
abundance: NA; j_gene: TRBJ1-6; d_gene: NA; v_gene: TRBV6-5; CDR3aa: CASKGDDSYNSPLHF; CDR3nt: TGTGCCAGCAAGGGGGATGACTCCTATAATTCACCCCTCCACTTT
abundance: few; j_gene: TRBJ1-5; d_gene: NA; v_gene: TRBV9; CDR3aa: CASSVGPNQPQHF; CDR3nt: TGTGCCAGCAGCGTAGGCCCGAATCAGCCCCAGCATTTT
abundance: NA; j_gene: TRBJ2-7; d_gene: NA; v_gene: TRBV19; CDR3aa: CASSIALRDYEQYF; CDR3nt: TGTGCCAGTAGTATAGCCCTGAGAGACTACGAGCAGTACTTC
abundance: NA; j_gene: TRBJ1-2; d_gene: NA; v_gene: TRBV5-5; CDR3aa: CASSLRTGFNYGYTF; CDR3nt: TGTGCCAGCAGCTTACGAACGGGCTTTAACTATGGCTACACCTTC
abundance: NA; j_gene: TRBJ1-4; d_gene: NA; v_gene: TRBV6-6; CDR3aa: CASSAGRRDEKLFF; CDR3nt: TGTGCCAGCAGTGCAGGGCGGCGGGATGAAAAACTGTTTTTT
abundance: NA; j_gene: TRBJ1-1; d_gene: NA; v_gene: TRBV6-5; CDR3aa: CASSNTDSGTEAFF; CDR3nt: TGTGCCAGCAGCAACACGGATAGCGGCACTGAAGCTTTCTTT
abundance: NA; j_gene: TRBJ1-2; d_gene: NA; v_gene: TRBV19; CDR3aa: CASSPWVAGNYGYTF; CDR3nt: TGTGCCAGTAGTCCGTGGGTTGCAGGGAACTATGGCTACACCTTC
abundance: NA; j_gene: TRBJ2-3; d_gene: NA; v_gene: TRBV4-2; CDR3aa: CASSQEGYLTQYF; CDR3nt: TGTGCCAGCAGCCAAGAGGGGTATCTTACGCAGTATTTT
abundance: once; j_gene: TRBJ1-1; d_gene: NA; v_gene: TRBV6-5; CDR3aa: CASSKPRASEAFF; CDR3nt: TGTGCCAGCAGTAAACCCAGGGCGTCTGAAGCTTTCTTT
abundance: NA; j_gene: TRBJ2-1; d_gene: NA; v_gene: TRBV7-3; CDR3aa: CASSPSAFYNEQFF; CDR3nt: TGTGCCAGCAGCCCTAGCGCGTTTTACAATGAGCAGTTCTTC
abundance: once; j_gene: TRBJ1-4; d_gene: NA; v_gene: TRBV27; CDR3aa: CASSPLAPEEKLFF; CDR3nt: TGTGCCAGCAGTCCCCTGGCCCCGGAGGAAAAACTGTTTTTT
abundance: NA; j_gene: TRBJ1-2; d_gene: NA; v_gene: TRBV9; CDR3aa: CASSEGQSLYYGYTF; CDR3nt: TGTGCCAGCAGCGAAGGACAGAGCCTTTACTATGGCTACACCTTC
abundance: NA; j_gene: TRBJ1-6; d_gene: NA; v_gene: TRBV7-2; CDR3aa: CASSPGTERYNSPLHF; CDR3nt: TGTGCCAGCAGCCCGGGGACTGAGAGATATAATTCACCCCTCCACTTT
abundance: NA; j_gene: TRBJ2-7; d_gene: TRBD2; v_gene: TRBV5-5; CDR3aa: CASSLAAGGAYEQYF; CDR3nt: TGTGCCAGCAGCTTGGCAGCGGGGGGGGCCTACGAGCAGTACTTC
abundance: NA; j_gene: TRBJ2-7; d_gene: NA; v_gene: TRBV7-8; CDR3aa: CASSGRTNEQYF; CDR3nt: TGTGCCAGCAGCGGCCGCACCAACGAGCAGTACTTC
abundance: NA; j_gene: TRBJ2-7; d_gene: TRBD1; v_gene: TRBV29-1; CDR3aa: CSVEGPGGDEQYF; CDR3nt: TGCAGCGTTGAAGGTCCAGGGGGCGACGAGCAGTACTTC
abundance: many; j_gene: TRBJ2-7; d_gene: TRBD1; v_gene: TRBV7-9; CDR3aa: CASSHRDRVYEQYF; CDR3nt: TGTGCCAGCAGCCACCGGGACAGGGTTTACGAGCAGTACTTC
abundance: NA; j_gene: TRBJ2-2; d_gene: TRBD2; v_gene: TRBV10-3; CDR3aa: CAISVLLAGEAGELFF; CDR3nt: TGTGCCATCAGTGTTCTTCTAGCGGGGGAAGCCGGGGAGCTGTTTTTT
abundance: NA; j_gene: TRBJ2-7; d_gene: NA; v_gene: TRBV21-1; CDR3aa: CASSKVGDRQGSTYEQYF; CDR3nt: TGTGCCAGCAGCAAAGTTGGGGACCGGCAGGGAAGTACCTACGAGCAGTACTTC
abundance: NA; j_gene: TRBJ2-7; d_gene: TRBD1; v_gene: TRBV7-2; CDR3aa: CASSARDRGYEQYF; CDR3nt: TGTGCCAGCAGCGCCCGGGACAGGGGGTACGAGCAGTACTTC
abundance: NA; j_gene: TRBJ1-2; d_gene: NA; v_gene: TRBV6-1; CDR3aa: CASSEPGGVYGYTF; CDR3nt: TGTGCCAGCAGTGAACCGGGTGGGGTCTATGGCTACACCTTC
abundance: NA; j_gene: TRBJ2-1; d_gene: TRBD2; v_gene: TRBV29-1; CDR3aa: CSSDNFRGGNEQFF; CDR3nt: TGCAGCTCGGATAACTTCCGGGGGGGCAATGAGCAGTTCTTC
abundance: NA; j_gene: TRBJ2-7; d_gene: TRBD1; v_gene: TRBV7-3; CDR3aa: CASSPTGGGSGEQYF; CDR3nt: TGTGCCAGCAGTCCTACAGGGGGTGGATCCGGCGAGCAGTACTTC
abundance: NA; j_gene: TRBJ1-6; d_gene: NA; v_gene: TRBV27; CDR3aa: CASSLSVGSPLHF; CDR3nt: TGTGCCAGCAGTTTATCGGTGGGATCACCCCTCCACTTT
abundance: NA; j_gene: TRBJ2-1; d_gene: NA; v_gene: TRBV7-2; CDR3aa: CASSSAANSYNEQFF; CDR3nt: TGTGCCAGCAGCTCCGCGGCTAACTCCTACAATGAGCAGTTCTTC
abundance: NA; j_gene: TRBJ1-5; d_gene: NA; v_gene: TRBV18; CDR3aa: CASSPPSGGSQPQHF; CDR3nt: TGTGCCAGCTCACCACCGTCCGGGGGCTCTCAGCCCCAGCATTTT
abundance: once; j_gene: TRBJ1-1; d_gene: NA; v_gene: TRBV14; CDR3aa: CASSQVGGDTEAFF; CDR3nt: TGTGCCAGCAGCCAAGTGGGGGGAGACACTGAAGCTTTCTTT